This is a list of T cell receptor beta chains from one sample in a study of long-term antiretroviral therapy in people with HIV. TCRdb's table, derived via immunoSEQ multiplex PCR, lists solely in-frame clones and lacks some. Altogether around 25,000 clones are present, about four fifths being singletons, with the ten largest covering 5.5%. Sequenced here: unsorted PBMCs, sampled 1.1 years before starting antiretroviral therapy. The receptor set was obtained from a woman aged 30 to 39 with HIV. Each CDR3 is given without its conserved first and last residue.

v_gene | CDR3aa
TRBV29-1 | SVEVPTNYGYT
TRBV10-3 | AISGADNSGNTIY
TRBV18 | ASSPFLRDRDKIDGDQPQH
TRBV5-6 | ASSAQGAGTINEQF
TRBV4-2 | ASSQDQTSGSYEQY
TRBV11-2 | ASSLTGTGLQAQY
TRBV25-1 | ASSAPRGPQETQY
TRBV7-6 | ASSLGGGAYNEQF
TRBV6-1 | ATTPGPVPQETQY
TRBV30 | AWSPPGQSSYNEQF
TRBV5-1 | ASSSGDSYFSPQH
TRBV14 | ASSQFPSSYEQY
TRBV19 | ASAETGRSYEQY
TRBV5-4 | ASSGTEDYGYT
TRBV10-3 | AISGGTGTDGYT
TRBV14 | ASSQWGADTQY
TRBV7-8 | ASSLDDRIMNTEAF
TRBV5-1 | ASSRDLGTGDSPLH
TRBV11-2 | ASSLVRAGAYNEQF
TRBV2 | ASSESYGANTEAF
TRBV5-5 | ASSLVGGNTEAF
TRBV4-1 | ASSQVDPFSNQPQH
TRBV6-5 | ASRKKDRVIYGYT
TRBV5-1 | ASSLADTGSPLH
TRBV7-2 | ASSSSGGSPDTQY
TRBV19 | ASSMGVGMNTEAF
TRBV5-5 | ASSLGRQGFGELF
TRBV6-5 | ASSYDGGPNSPLH
TRBV2 | ASSDGGTYEQY
TRBV14 | ASSQERYRETHPNYGYT
TRBV5-1 | ASSTLGEYDSPLH
TRBV5-6 | ASSQEVHNEQF
TRBV4-2 | ASSQLTSGGGKETQY
TRBV7-6 | ASSLEGPGLAGELF
TRBV5-6 | ASSWQGRGHYGYT
TRBV19 | ASSTGVLYGYT
TRBV18 | ASSPPATPRLEQY
TRBV7-8 | ASSLASGGPYNEQF
TRBV6-1 | ASSESGSRYEQY
TRBV5-4 | ASSTGTSGETQY
TRBV19 | ASSIGREGEPGAGELF
TRBV6-5 | ASGTGIVGEQF
TRBV9 | ASSGLGGTNTGELF
TRBV6-1 | ASSESGGRYQPQH
TRBV10-3 | AIRGGSGLYEQF
TRBV10-3 | AISESMPPYT
TRBV6-1 | ASQSQPFNEKLF
TRBV30 | AWSDRNTIY
TRBV27 | ASSGGMGGYT
TRBV6-4 | ASSRQGGDQPQH
TRBV5-1 | ASNQDPSYNEQF
TRBV19 | ASSISSSGNTIY
TRBV19 | ASSPTGTGHNEQF
TRBV5-4 | ASSVGQGGLTGTQY